The 28 T cell receptor beta chains below come from one sample, sequenced in a study of siplizumab effects on memory and regulatory T cells. Sequencing was performed with immunoSEQ multiplex PCR; in TCRdb, only in-frame clones are kept and a portion is missing. The data contain about 110,000 clones, 92% of them seen just once; the ten biggest clones take up approximately 0.75%. Specimen: Tregs sorted from blood. These receptors were obtained from a human donor in good health.

The rearrangement links TRBV6-5 to TRBJ2-3; perhaps TRBD1 as D (6 bases). The CDR3 is 14 residues long. Germline CDR1 reads MNHEY; CDR2 reads SVGAGI. V was trimmed by 5 bases and J by 2 bases, leaving 11 bases between them. CDR3 amino acids: CASSRDRFTDTQYF. In DNA form, the CDR3 reads TGTGCCAGCAGTCGCGACAGGTTCACAGATACGCAGTATTTT.

The rearrangement joins TRBV6-5 to TRBJ2-1; D ambiguous. Per the germline V gene, CDR1 is MNHEY and CDR2 is SVGAGI. The CDR3 extends over 14 amino acids. V gave up 5 bases and J gave up 4 bases, with 12 bases separating them. The CDR3 here is CASSPLDQYNEQFF. The CDR3 DNA reads as TGTGCCAGCAGTCCCTTGGACCAATACAATGAGCAGTTCTTC.

The gene calls are TRBV5-1 and TRBJ2-7; 12 nucleotides line up with TRBD1. Germline V gene sequence: CDR1 SGHRS, CDR2 YFSETQ. This CDR3 has 18 amino acids. The V and J ends lost 3 bases and 0 bases, in that order; junction bases with no gene match: 10. The CDR3 sequence: CASSSMPGQGASSYEQYF. CDR3 sequence (DNA): TGCGCCAGCAGCTCGATGCCGGGACAGGGGGCGAGCTCCTACGAGCAGTACTTC.

This clone has just one count. The chain uses TRBV29-1 and TRBJ2-3; 8 bases fit TRBD1. Trimming took 4 bases from V and 7 from J; bases not matched to a gene: 16. The CDR3 is 16 residues long. CDR1 and CDR2 (germline): SQVTM, ANQGSEA. CDR3 amino acids: CSVVGVPARGLYTQYF. The DNA of the CDR3 is TGCAGCGTTGTAGGGGTACCAGCCAGGGGGCTATATACGCAGTATTTT.

The J gene is TRBJ1-2, the V gene TRBV2, with D possibly TRBD1 on 6 matching bases. CDR3 length: 13 amino acids. Germline CDR1 and CDR2: SNHLY and FYNNEI. The V end was cut by 6 bases, the J end by 3 bases, with 11 bases between. The DNA for the CDR3 is TGTGCCAGCAGAGACCAGGGGCACTATGGCTACACCTTC. It encodes CASRDQGHYGYTF.

The chain has TRBV29-1 and TRBJ1-1; TRBD1 agrees at 7 bases. The trim removed 7 bases at V and 5 bases at J, leaving 4 bases unmatched. The CDR3 covers 11 residues. Germline CDR1 is SQVTM and CDR2 is ANQGSEA. CDR3 in amino acids: CSAGGRTEAFF. In DNA form, the CDR3 reads TGCAGCGCAGGGGGGAGGACTGAAGCTTTCTTT.

V usage is TRBV18 and J usage is TRBJ1-4, with D unresolved. The CDR3 runs 11 residues. Germline V lookup: CDR1 KGHSH, CDR2 LQKENI. V shed 4 bases and J shed 10 bases, with 7 bases lying between them. Here the CDR3 reads CASSRDTKLFF. CDR3 DNA sequence: TGTGCCAGCTCACGAGACACAAAACTGTTTTTT.

This clone showed up just a few times. The chain carries TRBV7-6 and TRBJ1-1, with unresolved D. Deletions cut 1 base from V and 1 base from J, with 4 bases between. The V gene's germline CDR1 is SGHVS and CDR2 FNYEAQ. The CDR3 loop spans 13 amino acids. CDR3 loop: CASSLVQNTEAFF. In DNA form, the CDR3 reads TGTGCCAGCAGCTTAGTGCAGAACACTGAAGCTTTCTTT. The whole variable domain, filled in from reference TRBV7-6 and TRBJ1-1, reads GAGVSQSPRYKVTKRGQDVALRCDPISGHVSLYWYRQALGQGPEFLTYFNYEAQQDKSGLPNDRFSAERPEGSISTLTIQRTEQRDSAMYRCASSLVQNTEAFFGQGTRLTVV.

The chain recombines TRBV5-1 with TRBJ1-4, with D unresolved. Germline loops: CDR1 SGHRS, CDR2 YFSETQ. Trimming pared 1 base from V and 5 bases from J, leaving 21 bases between. The CDR3 runs 18 residues. CDR3 amino acids: CASSLSAGVLDYNEKLFF. CDR3 DNA: TGCGCCAGCAGCTTGTCAGCCGGCGTCCTTGACTACAATGAAAAACTGTTTTTT.

The genes are TRBV29-1 and TRBJ2-5; D ambiguous. From germline, CDR1 is SQVTM and CDR2 ANQGSEA. V was shortened by 4 bases and J by 3 bases, with 6 bases between the two germline ends. CDR3 length equals 11 residues. The CDR3 coding sequence is TGCAGCGTTGGTCAGAAAGAGACCCAGTACTTC. The encoded protein is CSVGQKETQYF.

J is TRBJ2-3 and V is TRBV11-3; D possibly corresponds to TRBD2 (6 bases). CDR1 is SGHNT and CDR2 is YENEEA in the germline V gene. The CDR3 is made up of 16 amino acids. The V and J ends lost 4 bases and 3 bases respectively, with 17 bases between them. This chain's CDR3 is CASSSVTGTGTDTQYF. The CDR3 nucleotides are TGTGCCAGCAGCTCAGTTACGGGGACTGGGACAGATACGCAGTATTTT.

The chain joins TRBV7-6 to TRBJ2-1; 9 nucleotides match TRBD2. The trim removed 1 base at V and 4 bases at J, leaving 2 bases unmatched. This CDR3 has 15 amino acids. Germline V gene lookup returns CDR1 SGHVS and CDR2 FNYEAQ. Here the CDR3 reads CASSLGGGGYNEQFF. CDR3 in DNA: TGTGCCAGCAGCTTAGGCGGGGGGGGATACAATGAGCAGTTCTTC.

The rearrangement links TRBV19 to TRBJ1-5, with 11 bases lining up with TRBD1. CDR1 LNHDA and CDR2 SQIVND come from the germline V gene (reference sequence). The V segment lost 5 bases and the J segment 3 bases; nucleotides outside the gene matches: 12. The CDR3 runs 18 residues. The CDR3 is CASSRFTGTGGTNQPQHF. The CDR3 DNA reads TGTGCCAGTAGTCGGTTCACCGGGACAGGGGGGACCAATCAGCCCCAGCATTTT. The variable domain in full, with the rest retrieved from reference TRBV19 and TRBJ1-5, is DGGITQSPKYLFRKEGQNVTLSCEQNLNHDAMYWYRQDPGQGLRLIYYSQIVNDFQKGDIAEGYSVSREKKESFPLTVTSAQKNPTAFYLCASSRFTGTGGTNQPQHFGDGTRLSIL.

This chain links TRBV18 with TRBJ1-1, with TRBD1 identical over 12 bases. In germline, CDR1 is KGHSH, CDR2 LQKENI. The J segment lost 6 bases and the V segment lost 6 bases, leaving 8 bases of the junction unmatched. The CDR3 consists of 15 residues. The CDR3 region has the DNA TGTGCCAGCTCCGGGACAGGGGGCGCGGGAGCTGAAGCTTTCTTT. This translates into CASSGTGGAGAEAFF.

The chain links TRBV6-6 to TRBJ2-1; TRBD2 matches at 7 bases. V dropped 0 bases and J dropped 12; count of bases not matched to a gene: 14. This CDR3 contains 16 residues. In germline, CDR1 is MNHNY, CDR2 SVGAGI (reference sequence). CDR3 sequence (DNA): TGTGCCAGCAGTTACTCGACTGGCGGGGGAACAACAGTGCAGTTCTTC. Translated, it gives CASSYSTGGGTTVQFF.

This rearrangement joins TRBV5-1 to TRBJ2-5; tentatively, D is TRBD2 (6 bases). With 4 bases removed from V and 3 bases from J, the gap between germline ends came to 10 bases. Per the germline V gene, CDR1 is SGHRS and CDR2 is YFSETQ. The CDR3 covers 13 residues. The CDR3 region has the DNA TGCGCCAGCAGCGGAGGGAATGAAGAGACCCAGTACTTC. As protein: CASSGGNEETQYF.

The rearrangement links TRBV5-4 to TRBJ2-7; 11 bases are shared with TRBD2. In germline, CDR1 is SGHNT, CDR2 YYREEE (reference sequence). The CDR3 is 14 amino acids. V trimming: 3 bases; J trimming: 5 bases; junction bases outside the gene matches: 4. The CDR3 here is CASSSPGLADEQYF. The CDR3 DNA is TGTGCCAGCAGCTCCCCGGGACTAGCGGACGAGCAGTACTTC.

The J gene is TRBJ2-2, the V gene TRBV15; tentative D call: TRBD1 (5 bases). The V gene's germline CDR1 is LNHNV and CDR2 YYDKDF (reference sequence). This CDR3 comprises 15 residues. Trimming shortened V by 0 bases and J by 4 bases, and 9 bases separated the two germline ends. The CDR3, as DNA: TGTGCCACCAGCAGAGACAGGGTCAGCACCGGGGAGCTGTTTTTT. It yields the protein CATSRDRVSTGELFF.

The chain has TRBV19 and TRBJ1-3; a weak D match, TRBD1 (5 bases). This CDR3 spans 13 amino acids. Trimming left V 5 bases short and J 4 bases short, with 9 bases between. Germline values: CDR1 LNHDA, CDR2 SQIVND (reference sequence). CDR3 in amino acids: CASSPGRGNTIYF. As DNA, the CDR3 is TGTGCCAGTAGTCCAGGGCGGGGAAACACCATATATTTT.

This rearrangement joins TRBV19 to TRBJ1-5, with TRBD1 matching over 9 bases. The germline V gene encodes CDR1 LNHDA and CDR2 SQIVND (reference sequence). Trimming took 0 bases from V and 2 from J; bases not matched to a gene: 5. The CDR3 length is 17 residues. Here the CDR3 reads CASSIDGTGRGNQPQHF. CDR3 bases: TGTGCCAGTAGTATAGATGGGACAGGGCGCGGCAATCAGCCCCAGCATTTT.

This chain links TRBV19 with TRBJ1-2, with D uncertain. In germline, CDR1 is LNHDA, CDR2 SQIVND (reference sequence). CDR3 length: 15 amino acids. The V end lost 5 bases, the J end lost 4 bases, and 17 bases lay between the germline ends. In DNA form, the CDR3 reads TGTGCCAGTAGTTCTCGAGTGGACGGAATCTATGGCTACACCTTC. This encodes CASSSRVDGIYGYTF. Full variable domain (rest looked up from reference TRBV19 and TRBJ1-2): DGGITQSPKYLFRKEGQNVTLSCEQNLNHDAMYWYRQDPGQGLRLIYYSQIVNDFQKGDIAEGYSVSREKKESFPLTVTSAQKNPTAFYLCASSSRVDGIYGYTFGSGTRLTVV.

The chain uses TRBV5-1 and TRBJ2-2; 7 positions agree with TRBD2. Trimming removed 0 bases from V and 4 bases from J; junction bases left unmatched: 6. The CDR3 is made up of 16 amino acids. Germline lookup yields CDR1 SGHRS and CDR2 YFSETQ. The CDR3 coding sequence is TGCGCCAGCAGCTTGGGGTGGCTAGCGGTCACCGGGGAGCTGTTTTTT. Translated: CASSLGWLAVTGELFF.

This clone occurred a few times. The chain recombines TRBV5-6 with TRBJ2-5; D is ambiguous. The CDR3 runs 14 residues. Germline lookup yields CDR1 SGHDT and CDR2 YYEEEE. V lost 2 bases and J 4 bases, leaving 12 bases between the germline ends. The DNA of the CDR3 is TGTGCCAGCAGCTTCGTGGCTAGTGGAGAGACCCAGTACTTC. As protein: CASSFVASGETQYF.

The CDR3 sequence is CASSLPDRGRAEAFF. In DNA form, the CDR3 reads TGTGCCAGCAGCTTACCCGACAGGGGAAGGGCTGAAGCTTTCTTT. The V call is TRBV7-9, the J call TRBJ1-1; 8 nucleotides align to TRBD1. CDR3 size: 15 residues. Unmatched junction bases numbered 8, after V lost 2 bases and J lost 6 bases. Per germline, CDR1 SEHNR and CDR2 FQNEAQ (reference sequence).

In nucleotides, the CDR3 is TGTGCCAGCAGTGACGAGGCAGGGGGGAGGCCCCAGCATTTT. Translated, it gives CASSDEAGGRPQHF. The chain joins TRBV6-4 to TRBJ1-5; 7 nucleotides agree with TRBD1. Germline V gene data show CDR1 as MRHNA and CDR2 as SNTAGT. Trimming removed 2 bases from V and 9 bases from J; junction bases left unmatched: 7. The CDR3 has 14 residues.

This chain joins TRBV7-7 and TRBJ1-5; D not certain. The CDR3 length is 14 residues. Germline assignment: CDR1 SSHAT and CDR2 FNYEAQ (reference sequence). Trimming stripped 0 bases from V and 2 bases from J, with 5 bases between. The CDR3, as DNA: TGTGCCAGCAGCTTAGCCGACCGCAATCAGCCCCAGCATTTT. Its protein is CASSLADRNQPQHF.

The V and J genes are TRBV19 and TRBJ2-3; the D gene is possibly TRBD2 (6 bases). Germline CDR1 reads LNHDA; CDR2 reads SQIVND (reference sequence). CDR3 length: 14 amino acids. Between the trimmed V and J ends, which lost 4 bases and 4 bases, there was a span of 12 bases. The CDR3 loop reads CASSTPLAADTQYF. CDR3 nucleotides: TGTGCCAGTAGTACCCCACTAGCCGCAGATACGCAGTATTTT.

CDR3 in amino acids: CASSGTGGYGYTF. The CDR3 bases are TGTGCCAGCAGCGGGACCGGGGGGTATGGCTACACCTTC. The chain is built from TRBV9 and TRBJ1-2; tentatively, D is TRBD1 (5 bases). CDR3 length: 13 residues. V lost 3 bases and J lost 5, with 11 bases in between. The germline CDR1 and CDR2 sequences are SGDLS and YYNGEE.